This entry lists 19 T cell receptor beta chains sequenced from one sample in a study of cytomegalovirus exposure and HLA in healthy donors. The PCR used 60 Vbeta and 13 Jbeta primers. Libraries were prepared by immunoSEQ multiplex PCR; TCRdb keeps only in-frame clonotypes and omits some of them. The repertoire includes under 200,000 clones, 65% to 90% of them detected once, and around 2% sits in the top ten. Specimen: PBMCs. Receptors originate from a human donor in good health.

This sequence joins TRBV6-5 and TRBJ2-5; the D is unclear. The CDR3 covers 16 residues. V dropped 2 bases and J dropped 2 bases, with 15 bases sitting between them. CDR1 is MNHEY and CDR2 is SVGAGI in the germline V gene. The CDR3 here is CASSYLFSRRQETQYF. The DNA of the CDR3 is TGTGCCAGCAGTTACCTTTTTTCGCGGAGACAAGAGACCCAGTACTTC.

This rearrangement joins TRBV4-3 to TRBJ1-2; the D is unclear. CDR1 is LGHNA and CDR2 is YSLEER in the germline V gene. Trimming removed 0 bases from V and 1 base from J, with 9 bases in between. This CDR3 spans 15 amino acids. The CDR3 DNA sequence: TGCGCCAGCAGCCAAGATCAGGCAGATAACTATGGCTACACCTTC. Its translation: CASSQDQADNYGYTF.

The V call is TRBV27, the J call TRBJ1-2; TRBD1 aligns across 8 bases. The CDR3 totals 13 residues. The germline gives CDR1 MNHEY, CDR2 SMNVEV (reference sequence). V dropped 9 bases and J dropped 6; count of bases not matched to a gene: 9. The CDR3 sequence is CASSVRTGNGYTF. CDR3 in DNA: TGTGCCAGTTCTGTACGGACAGGGAATGGCTACACCTTC.

The V gene is TRBV2, the J gene TRBJ2-5; TRBD2 matches 12 bases. J lost 2 bases, V lost 10 bases, and 11 bases had no gene match. This CDR3 is 16 amino acids long. Germline V gene lookup returns CDR1 SNHLY and CDR2 FYNNEI. Here the CDR3 reads CANEGSSGGAQETQYF. The CDR3 DNA is TGTGCCAATGAGGGGTCTAGCGGGGGGGCACAAGAGACCCAGTACTTC.

V usage is TRBV5-4 and J usage is TRBJ1-6; no clear D gene. CDR1 and CDR2 from the germline V gene are SGHNT and YYREEE (reference sequence). The CDR3 runs 15 residues. V lost 3 bases, J lost 12 bases, and 19 bases lay in between. The CDR3 nucleotides are TGTGCCAGCAGCTCCGCGGGCTCTCAGTCTTTACCCCTCCACTTT. As protein: CASSSAGSQSLPLHF.

The chain employs TRBV5-4 and TRBJ2-7, with D perhaps matching TRBD1 (5 bases). V shed 0 bases and J shed 0 bases, with 10 bases lying between them. Per the germline V gene, CDR1 is SGHNT and CDR2 is YYREEE (reference sequence). The length of the CDR3 is 15 residues. The CDR3 here is CASSLEDRSSYEQYF. CDR3 coding DNA: TGTGCCAGCAGCTTGGAAGACAGAAGCTCCTACGAGCAGTACTTC.

The V call is TRBV7-8, the J call TRBJ2-1, with 10 positions matching TRBD1. In germline, CDR1 is SGHVS, CDR2 FQNEAQ. Unmatched junction bases numbered 8, after V lost 4 bases and J lost 8 bases. This CDR3 is 15 amino acids long. DNA of the CDR3: TGTGCCAGCAGCTCGGGACAGGGGAGGATATATGAGCAGTTCTTC. Translated: CASSSGQGRIYEQFF.

This clone was seen a handful of times. The V and J genes are TRBV6-9 and TRBJ1-4; 9 bases are a match to TRBD1. The V gene end was trimmed by 0 bases and the J gene end by 12 bases; junction bases not matched to a gene: 5. The CDR3 is 14 amino acids. Germline V lookup: CDR1 MNHGY, CDR2 SVAAGI. CDR3 nucleotides: TGTGCCAGCAGTTATTCGTTTAGGGACAGGGAACTGTTTTTT. Its translation is CASSYSFRDRELFF.

The chain couples TRBV4-3 to TRBJ2-6, with D perhaps matching TRBD1 (6 bases). V was cut by 0 bases and J by 2 bases, with 8 bases left in between. Germline CDR1 and CDR2: LGHNA and YSLEER. The CDR3 contains 16 residues. DNA for the CDR3: TGCGCCAGCAGCCAAGATACAGGGACTGGGGCCAACGTCCTGACTTTC. Protein product: CASSQDTGTGANVLTF.

This clone occurred once. The CDR3 DNA sequence: TGTGCCAGCAGCTTGAGTGCTAACAATTCACCCCTCCACTTT. Translating gives CASSLSANNSPLHF. The chain employs TRBV5-4 and TRBJ1-6, with unresolved D. Germline CDR1 SGHNT, CDR2 YYREEE (reference sequence). V lost 1 base, J lost 7 bases, and 9 bases lay in between. The CDR3 is made up of 14 amino acids.

The chain uses TRBV14 and TRBJ2-5; 8 positions match TRBD1. Germline CDR1 is SGHDN and CDR2 is FVKESK. This CDR3 is 17 amino acids long. V gave up 1 base and J gave up 3 bases; unmatched junction bases: 10. The CDR3 DNA follows: TGTGCCAGCAGCCAAGGAGCTTTCGCGACAGGGGAAGAGACCCAGTACTTC. It is translated as CASSQGAFATGEETQYF.

The rearrangement links TRBV4-3 to TRBJ2-5, with D possibly TRBD1 on 6 matching bases. V lost 1 base to trimming and J lost 5 bases, with 14 bases between them. The CDR3 totals 15 residues. Germline loops: CDR1 LGHNA, CDR2 YSLEER. Written as DNA, the CDR3 is TGCGCCAGCAGCCAAGGCCACAGGGTTGGCGAGACCCAGTACTTC. Protein product: CASSQGHRVGETQYF.

Only one count was recorded for this clone. This chain links TRBV27 with TRBJ2-3; tentative D call: TRBD1 (5 bases). CDR1 and CDR2 from the germline V gene are MNHEY and SMNVEV (reference sequence). V gave up 2 bases and J gave up 7 bases, with 7 bases separating them. This CDR3 is 12 amino acids long. The CDR3 here is CASSLLGHTQYF. The CDR3 DNA follows: TGTGCCAGCAGTTTACTGGGGCATACGCAGTATTTT.

The chain's CDR3 is CASSVRTGELFF. CDR3 nucleotides: TGTGCCAGCAGCGTTAGAACCGGGGAGCTGTTTTTT. V is TRBV9 and J is TRBJ2-2; D not resolved. The V end was cut by 2 bases, the J end by 5 bases, with 4 bases between. CDR1 SGDLS and CDR2 YYNGEE come from the germline V gene. There are 12 residues in the CDR3. Using reference TRBV9 and TRBJ2-2 for the parts outside the CDR3, the full variable domain is DSGVTQTPKHLITATGQRVTLRCSPRSGDLSVYWYQQSLDQGLQFLIQYYNGEERAKGNILERFSAQQFPDLHSELNLSSLELGDSALYFCASSVRTGELFFGEGSRLTVL.

Details on this clone: The sample contains more than one DNA sequence encoding this CDR3. This chain uses TRBV4-2 with TRBJ1-1; D is unclear. Trimming stripped 0 bases from V and 5 bases from J, with 13 bases between. The V gene's germline CDR1 is LGHNA and CDR2 YNFKEQ. This CDR3 spans 15 amino acids. Here the CDR3 reads CASSQDFLRETEAFF. CDR3 in DNA: TGTGCCAGCAGCCAAGATTTTTTAAGGGAGACTGAAGCTTTCTTT.

This chain joins TRBV27 and TRBJ2-7; a weak D match, TRBD1 (5 bases). The V end was cut by 6 bases, the J end by 2 bases, with 14 bases between. Germline V gene lookup returns CDR1 MNHEY and CDR2 SMNVEV (reference sequence). The CDR3 is made up of 14 amino acids. The CDR3 region has the DNA TGTGCCAGCAGCCCAGGGAACACGCCCTACGAGCAGTACTTC. Its translation is CASSPGNTPYEQYF.

A single count supports this clone. This chain links TRBV7-2 with TRBJ1-3; D is perhaps TRBD1 (5 bases). Germline V gene lookup returns CDR1 SGHTA and CDR2 FQGNSA. V lost 0 bases and J 0 bases, leaving 9 bases between the germline ends. The CDR3 runs 16 residues. The CDR3 bases are TGTGCCAGCAGCTTAGCGGGGCGGGACTCTGGAAACACCATATATTTT. This sequence encodes CASSLAGRDSGNTIYF.

The genes are TRBV6-6 and TRBJ1-5; 8 bases agree with TRBD1. The CDR3 runs to 14 residues. The germline V gene encodes CDR1 MNHNY and CDR2 SVGAGI (reference sequence). V was pared by 6 bases and J by 3 bases, with 4 bases of the junction left unmatched. In nucleotides, the CDR3 is TGTGCCAGCAGGGAGGGACAGGTCAATCAGCCCCAGCATTTT. This translates into CASREGQVNQPQHF.

The V call is TRBV7-8, the J call TRBJ2-5; unclear D gene. The J call may be faulty, since TRBJ2-7 better matches the DNA end. Germline values: CDR1 SGHVS, CDR2 FQNEAQ. The length of the CDR3 is 13 residues. CDR3 region: CASSLGPSYEQYF. The CDR3 region has the DNA TGTGCCAGCAGCCTTGGGCCCTCCTACGAGCAGTACTTC.